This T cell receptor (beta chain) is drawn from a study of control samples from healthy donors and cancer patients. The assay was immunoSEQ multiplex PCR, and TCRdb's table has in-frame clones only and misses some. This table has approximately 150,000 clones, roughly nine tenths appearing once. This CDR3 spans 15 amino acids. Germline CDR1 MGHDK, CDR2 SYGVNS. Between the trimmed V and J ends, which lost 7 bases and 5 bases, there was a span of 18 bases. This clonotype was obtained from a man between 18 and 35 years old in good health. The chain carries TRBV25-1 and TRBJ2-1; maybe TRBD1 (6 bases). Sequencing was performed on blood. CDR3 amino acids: CASTNVGDINNEQFF. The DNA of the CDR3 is TGTGCCAGCACGAATGTTGGGGACATTAACAATGAGCAGTTCTTC.